This T cell receptor beta chain was identified during a study of cytomegalovirus exposure and HLA in healthy donors. Germline loops: CDR1 SEHNR, CDR2 FQNEAQ (reference sequence). V shed 4 bases, J shed 6 bases, and the junction held 4 bases outside the gene matches. This CDR3 spans 13 amino acids. The PCR employed 60 Vbeta primers together with 13 Jbeta primers. The assay was immunoSEQ multiplex PCR, and TCRdb's table has in-frame clones only and misses some. This table has about 130,000 clones, about 80% appearing once. J is TRBJ1-1 and V is TRBV7-9; 8 bases are shared with TRBD1. The source material was PBMCs. This sequence originates from a man under 40 in good health and CMV-seronegative. CDR3 DNA sequence: TGTGCCAGCAGCTCACAGGGGGACGCTGAAGCTTTCTTT. This codes for CASSSQGDAEAFF.